This TCR beta chain was retrieved from a study of T cells in Graves' hyperthyroidism and ophthalmopathy. General study points: Among thyroid clonotypes expanded above 0.001, most also appeared in blood.

Details on this clonotype: Its antigen remains unidentified.

Germline loops: CDR1 SGHDN, CDR2 FVKESK. This CDR3 has 16 amino acids. With V trimmed by 4 bases and J by 2 bases, 2 bases remained unmatched. Amplified TCR beta CDR3 regions came from RNA transcripts. Using the HTBI primer set, a first-round RT-PCR was run on the TCR CDR3. TCRdb re-analysed the multiplex PCR reads in MiXCR, keeping a single row per CDR3 protein. The table lists 300,000 to 350,000 distinct CDR3 sequences, 14% of them singletons, with around 23% in the top ten. Aged 18 to 65, the patients had hyperthyroidism that was newly diagnosed and had lasted under 2 months. PBMCs came from 9 to 10 ml fresh peripheral blood.

The TCR was taken from a woman younger than 45 with Graves' hyperthyroidism. The chain combines TRBV14 with TRBJ2-6, with 10 nucleotides matching TRBD1. Sequenced sample: blood. CDR3 nucleotides: TGTGCCAGCAGCCTGACAGGGGGCGCTGGGGCCAACGTCCTGACTTTC. Protein product: CASSLTGGAGANVLTF.